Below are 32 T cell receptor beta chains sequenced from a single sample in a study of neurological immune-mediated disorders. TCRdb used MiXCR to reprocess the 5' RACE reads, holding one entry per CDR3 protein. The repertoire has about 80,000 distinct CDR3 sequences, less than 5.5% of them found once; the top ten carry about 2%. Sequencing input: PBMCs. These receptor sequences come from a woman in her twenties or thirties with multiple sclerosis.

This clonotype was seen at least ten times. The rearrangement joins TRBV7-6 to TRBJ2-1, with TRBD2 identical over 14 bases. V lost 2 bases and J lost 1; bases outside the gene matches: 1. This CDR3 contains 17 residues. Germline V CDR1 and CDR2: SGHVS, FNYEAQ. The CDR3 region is CASSLRTSGGSYNEQFF. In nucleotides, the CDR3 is TGTGCCAGCAGCTTAAGGACTAGCGGGGGGTCCTACAATGAGCAGTTCTTC.

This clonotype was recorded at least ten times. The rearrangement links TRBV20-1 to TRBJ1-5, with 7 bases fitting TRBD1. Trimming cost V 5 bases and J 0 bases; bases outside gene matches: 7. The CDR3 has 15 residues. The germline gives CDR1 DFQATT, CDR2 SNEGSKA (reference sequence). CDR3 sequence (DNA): TGCAGTGCTCGCCCAGGGGGGGCTAGCAATCAGCCCCAGCATTTT. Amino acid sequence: CSARPGGASNQPQHF.

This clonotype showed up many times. In nucleotides, the CDR3 is TGTGCCAGCAGATTGGCGGGAGGGGACAATGAGCAGTTCTTC. The encoded protein is CASRLAGGDNEQFF. The J gene is TRBJ2-1, the V gene TRBV6-5, with 9 positions matching TRBD2. This CDR3 has 14 amino acids. CDR1 MNHEY and CDR2 SVGAGI come from the germline V gene. V lost 6 bases and J lost 5; bases outside the gene matches: 5.

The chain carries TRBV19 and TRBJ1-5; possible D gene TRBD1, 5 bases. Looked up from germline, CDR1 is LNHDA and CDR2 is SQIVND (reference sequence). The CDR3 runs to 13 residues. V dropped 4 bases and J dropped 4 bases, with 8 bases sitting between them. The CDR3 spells CASSTPGNQPQHF. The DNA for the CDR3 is TGTGCCAGTAGTACGCCAGGGAATCAGCCCCAGCATTTT. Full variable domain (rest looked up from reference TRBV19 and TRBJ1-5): DGGITQSPKYLFRKEGQNVTLSCEQNLNHDAMYWYRQDPGQGLRLIYYSQIVNDFQKGDIAEGYSVSREKKESFPLTVTSAQKNPTAFYLCASSTPGNQPQHFGDGTRLSIL.

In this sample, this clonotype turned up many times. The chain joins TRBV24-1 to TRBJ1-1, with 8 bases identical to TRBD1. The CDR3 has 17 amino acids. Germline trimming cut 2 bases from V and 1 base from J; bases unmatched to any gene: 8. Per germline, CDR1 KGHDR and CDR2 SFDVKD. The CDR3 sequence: CATSDSRPGTGNTEAFF. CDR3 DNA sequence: TGTGCCACCAGTGATTCTCGGCCCGGGACAGGGAACACTGAAGCTTTCTTT.

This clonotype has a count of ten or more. CDR3 region: CASSRLGPGNNEQFF. The CDR3 nucleotides read TGTGCCAGCAGCCGCCTAGGCCCTGGAAACAATGAGCAGTTCTTC. The genes are TRBV3-1 and TRBJ2-1; D is unresolved. Between the trimmed V and J ends, which lost 4 bases and 5 bases, there was a span of 15 bases. The CDR3 extends over 15 amino acids. Germline values: CDR1 LGHDT, CDR2 YNNKEL (reference sequence).

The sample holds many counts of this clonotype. The CDR3 protein is CASGRWAEQFF. In DNA, the CDR3 is TGTGCCAGCGGCCGTTGGGCAGAGCAGTTCTTC. This chain connects TRBV7-2 to TRBJ2-1; D ambiguous. This CDR3 comprises 11 residues. Germline CDR1 SGHTA, CDR2 FQGNSA. V was clipped by 8 bases and J by 10 bases, with 12 bases between them.

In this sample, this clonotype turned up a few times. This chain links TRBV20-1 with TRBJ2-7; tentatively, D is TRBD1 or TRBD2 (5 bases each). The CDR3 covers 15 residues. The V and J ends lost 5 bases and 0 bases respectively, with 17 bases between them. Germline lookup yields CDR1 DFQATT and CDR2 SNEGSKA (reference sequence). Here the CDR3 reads CSALDWGRSSYEQYF. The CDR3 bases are TGCAGTGCTTTGGATTGGGGGAGAAGCTCCTACGAGCAGTACTTC.

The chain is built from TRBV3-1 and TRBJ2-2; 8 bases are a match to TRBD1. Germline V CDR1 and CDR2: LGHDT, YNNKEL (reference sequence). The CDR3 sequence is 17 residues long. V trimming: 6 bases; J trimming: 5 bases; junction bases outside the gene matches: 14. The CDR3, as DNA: TGTGCCAGCAGACCTGACAGGGGAAAGAGGAAGACCGGGGAGCTGTTTTTT. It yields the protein CASRPDRGKRKTGELFF.

CDR3 region: CASSLTGTPIEQYF. CDR3 nucleotides: TGTGCCAGCAGTTTAACCGGGACACCTATCGAGCAGTACTTC. The rearrangement uses TRBV6-2 or TRBV6-3 and TRBJ2-7, with D possibly being TRBD1 (6 bases). Germline CDR1 is MNHEY and CDR2 is SVGEGT. V lost 4 bases to trimming and J lost 6 bases, with 16 bases between them. The CDR3 runs 14 residues.

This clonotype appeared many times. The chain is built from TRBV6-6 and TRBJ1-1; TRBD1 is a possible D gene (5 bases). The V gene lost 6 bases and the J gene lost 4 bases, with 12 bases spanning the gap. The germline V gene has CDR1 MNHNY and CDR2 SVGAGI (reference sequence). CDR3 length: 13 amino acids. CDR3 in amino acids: CASSHQGSTEAFF. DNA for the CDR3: TGTGCCAGCAGCCATCAGGGCAGCACTGAAGCTTTCTTT.

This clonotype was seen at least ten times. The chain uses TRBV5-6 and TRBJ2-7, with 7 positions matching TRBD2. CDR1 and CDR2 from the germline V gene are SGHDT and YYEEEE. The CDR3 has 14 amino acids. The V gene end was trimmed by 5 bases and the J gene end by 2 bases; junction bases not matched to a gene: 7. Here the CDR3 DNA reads TGTGCCAGCAGTAAAAGCGGGGTCCCCTACGAGCAGTACTTC. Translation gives CASSKSGVPYEQYF.

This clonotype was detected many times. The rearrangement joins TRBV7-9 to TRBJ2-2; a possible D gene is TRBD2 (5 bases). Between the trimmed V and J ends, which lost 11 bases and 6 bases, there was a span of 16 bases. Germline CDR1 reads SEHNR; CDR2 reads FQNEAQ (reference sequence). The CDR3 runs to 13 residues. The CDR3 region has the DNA TGTGCCGGCTGGTCGGAGAGGGCCGGGGAGCTGTTTTTT. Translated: CAGWSERAGELFF.

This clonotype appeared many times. In DNA, the CDR3 is TGTGCCAGTAGTATTACCCGGTACGAGCAGTACTTC. It specifies CASSITRYEQYF. This chain connects TRBV19 to TRBJ2-7; D not resolved. The CDR3 has 12 amino acids. Germline CDR1 and CDR2: LNHDA and SQIVND (reference sequence). With 3 bases removed from V and 4 bases from J, the gap between germline ends came to 7 bases.

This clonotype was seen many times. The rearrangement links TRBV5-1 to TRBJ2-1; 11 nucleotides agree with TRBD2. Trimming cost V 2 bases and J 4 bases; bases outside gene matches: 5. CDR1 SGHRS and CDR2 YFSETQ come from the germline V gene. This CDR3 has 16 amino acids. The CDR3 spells CASSLQLAGGYNEQFF. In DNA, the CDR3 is TGCGCCAGCAGCTTACAGCTAGCGGGGGGTTACAATGAGCAGTTCTTC. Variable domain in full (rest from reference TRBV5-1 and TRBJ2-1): KAGVTQTPRYLIKTRGQQVTLSCSPISGHRSVSWYQQTPGQGLQFLFEYFSETQRNKGNFPGRFSGRQFSNSRSEMNVSTLELGDSALYLCASSLQLAGGYNEQFFGPGTRLTVL.

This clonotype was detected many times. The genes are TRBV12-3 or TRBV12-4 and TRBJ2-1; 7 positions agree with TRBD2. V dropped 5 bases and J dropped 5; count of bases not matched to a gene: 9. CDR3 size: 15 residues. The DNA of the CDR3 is TGTGCCAGCAGTCTCGGACTAGAGGGGCACAATGAGCAGTTCTTC. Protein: CASSLGLEGHNEQFF.

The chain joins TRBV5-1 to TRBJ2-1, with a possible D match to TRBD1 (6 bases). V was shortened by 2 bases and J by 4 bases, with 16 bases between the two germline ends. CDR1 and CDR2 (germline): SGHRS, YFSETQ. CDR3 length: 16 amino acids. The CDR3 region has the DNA TGCGCCAGCAGCTTTGAGCATGGACAGCTTTACAATGAGCAGTTCTTC. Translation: CASSFEHGQLYNEQFF.

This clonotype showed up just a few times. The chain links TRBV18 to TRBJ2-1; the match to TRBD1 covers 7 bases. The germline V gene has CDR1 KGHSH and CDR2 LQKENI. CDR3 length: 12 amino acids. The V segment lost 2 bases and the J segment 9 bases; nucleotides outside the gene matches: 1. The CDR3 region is CASSPTGAEQFF. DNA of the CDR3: TGTGCCAGCTCACCAACAGGGGCTGAGCAGTTCTTC.

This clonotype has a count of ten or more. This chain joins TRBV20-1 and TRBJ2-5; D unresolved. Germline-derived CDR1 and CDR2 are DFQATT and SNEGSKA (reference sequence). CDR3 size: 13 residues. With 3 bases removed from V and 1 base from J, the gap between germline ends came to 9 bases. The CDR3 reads CSAREIPQETQYF. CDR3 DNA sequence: TGCAGTGCTAGGGAGATCCCCCAAGAGACCCAGTACTTC.

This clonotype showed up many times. DNA for the CDR3: TGTGCCAGCAGTAGGCGGGATGAGCAGTTCTTC. Translated, it gives CASSRRDEQFF. This chain uses TRBV12-3 or TRBV12-4 with TRBJ2-1; perhaps TRBD2 as D (5 bases). CDR3 length: 11 residues. Deletions cut 5 bases from V and 8 bases from J, with 7 bases between.

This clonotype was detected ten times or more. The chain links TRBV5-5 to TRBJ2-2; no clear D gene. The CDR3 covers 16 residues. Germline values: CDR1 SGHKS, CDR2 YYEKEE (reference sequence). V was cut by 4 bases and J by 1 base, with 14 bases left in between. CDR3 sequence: CASSRLDGQNTGELFF. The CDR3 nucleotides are TGTGCCAGCAGCCGCCTCGACGGCCAGAACACCGGGGAGCTGTTTTTT.

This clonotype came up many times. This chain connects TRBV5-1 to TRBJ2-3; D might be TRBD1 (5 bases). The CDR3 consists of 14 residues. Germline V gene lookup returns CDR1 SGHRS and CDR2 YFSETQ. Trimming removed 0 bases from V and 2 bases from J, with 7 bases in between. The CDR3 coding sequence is TGCGCCAGCAGCTTGGGACAGAACACAGATACGCAGTATTTT. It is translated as CASSLGQNTDTQYF. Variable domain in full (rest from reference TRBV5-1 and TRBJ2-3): KAGVTQTPRYLIKTRGQQVTLSCSPISGHRSVSWYQQTPGQGLQFLFEYFSETQRNKGNFPGRFSGRQFSNSRSEMNVSTLELGDSALYLCASSLGQNTDTQYFGPGTRLTVL.

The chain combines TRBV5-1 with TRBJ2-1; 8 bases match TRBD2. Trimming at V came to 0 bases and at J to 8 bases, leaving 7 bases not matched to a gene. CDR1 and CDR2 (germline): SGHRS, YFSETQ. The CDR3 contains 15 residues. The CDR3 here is CASSLEVSGVYEQFF. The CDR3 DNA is TGCGCCAGCAGCTTGGAGGTTAGCGGGGTCTATGAGCAGTTCTTC.

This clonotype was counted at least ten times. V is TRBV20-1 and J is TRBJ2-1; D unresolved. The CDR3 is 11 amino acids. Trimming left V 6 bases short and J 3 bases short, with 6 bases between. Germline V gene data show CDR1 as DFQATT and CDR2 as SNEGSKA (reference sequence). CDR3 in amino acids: CSARFYNEQFF. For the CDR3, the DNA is TGCAGTGCGAGGTTCTACAATGAGCAGTTCTTC.

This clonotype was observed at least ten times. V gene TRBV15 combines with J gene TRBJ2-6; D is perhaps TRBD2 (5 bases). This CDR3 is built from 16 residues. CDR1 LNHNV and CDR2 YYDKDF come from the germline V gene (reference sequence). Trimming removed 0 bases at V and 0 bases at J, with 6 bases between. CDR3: CATSRDGISGANVLTF. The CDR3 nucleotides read TGTGCCACCAGCAGAGACGGGATCTCTGGGGCCAACGTCCTGACTTTC.

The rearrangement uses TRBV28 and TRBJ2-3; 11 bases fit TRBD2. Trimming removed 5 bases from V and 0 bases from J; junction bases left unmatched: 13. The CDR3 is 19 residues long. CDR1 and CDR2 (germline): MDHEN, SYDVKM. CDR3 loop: CASSQPTSGGTSSTDTQYF. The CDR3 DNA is TGTGCCAGCAGTCAGCCCACTAGCGGGGGCACGTCTAGCACAGATACGCAGTATTTT.

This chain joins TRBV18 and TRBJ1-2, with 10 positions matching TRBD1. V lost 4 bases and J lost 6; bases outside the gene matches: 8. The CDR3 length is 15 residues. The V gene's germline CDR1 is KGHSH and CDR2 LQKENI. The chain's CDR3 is CASSRERGQGNGYTF. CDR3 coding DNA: TGTGCCAGCTCACGCGAACGGGGACAGGGGAATGGCTACACCTTC.

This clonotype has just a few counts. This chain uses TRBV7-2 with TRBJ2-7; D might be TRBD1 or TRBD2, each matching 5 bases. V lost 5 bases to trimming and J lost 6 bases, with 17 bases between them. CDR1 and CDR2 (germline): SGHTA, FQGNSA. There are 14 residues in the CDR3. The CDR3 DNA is TGTGCCAGCAGCCCAGGGCCCTATGGGGGCGAGCAGTACTTC. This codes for CASSPGPYGGEQYF.

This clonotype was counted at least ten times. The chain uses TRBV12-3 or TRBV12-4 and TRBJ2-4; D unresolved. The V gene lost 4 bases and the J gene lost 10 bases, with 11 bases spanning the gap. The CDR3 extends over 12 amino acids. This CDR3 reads CASSWNTPIQYF. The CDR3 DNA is TGTGCCAGCAGTTGGAACACCCCAATTCAGTACTTC.

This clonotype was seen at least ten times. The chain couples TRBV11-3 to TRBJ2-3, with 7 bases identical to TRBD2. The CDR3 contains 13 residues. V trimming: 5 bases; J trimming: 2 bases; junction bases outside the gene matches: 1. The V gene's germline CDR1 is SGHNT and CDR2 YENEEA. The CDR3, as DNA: TGTGCCAGCAGCCGGGACTACACAGATACGCAGTATTTT. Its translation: CASSRDYTDTQYF.

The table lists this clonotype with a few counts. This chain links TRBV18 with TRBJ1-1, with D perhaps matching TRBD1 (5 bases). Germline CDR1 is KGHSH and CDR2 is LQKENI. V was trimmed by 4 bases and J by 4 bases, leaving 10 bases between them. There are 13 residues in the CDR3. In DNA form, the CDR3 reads TGTGCCAGCTCACTCGATGGGGGCACTGAAGCTTTCTTT. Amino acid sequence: CASSLDGGTEAFF.

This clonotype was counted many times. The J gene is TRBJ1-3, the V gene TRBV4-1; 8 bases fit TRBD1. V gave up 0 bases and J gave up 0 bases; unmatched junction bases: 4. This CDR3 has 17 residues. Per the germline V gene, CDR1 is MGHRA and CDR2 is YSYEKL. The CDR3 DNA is TGCGCCAGCAGCCAAGAAGCTGGGACAGGCTCTGGAAACACCATATATTTT. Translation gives CASSQEAGTGSGNTIYF.